A selection of T cell receptor beta chains follows, all from one sample in a study of cytomegalovirus exposure and HLA in healthy donors. Measured with immunoSEQ multiplex PCR; TCRdb has only the in-frame clones, and not every one. The sample gives approximately 70,000 clones, 55% to 75% of which show up once; 12% is in the top ten. The sample consisted of PBMCs. These receptor sequences come from a woman in her thirties or forties in good health and CMV-seropositive. Each CDR3 is given without its conserved first and last residue. Each record gives: V gene, CDR3 protein.

V: TRBV4-1; CDR3: ASSQVQGAGTSYEQY
V: TRBV5-1; CDR3: ASSQAGSPNYGYT
V: TRBV18; CDR3: ASSPRQLMNTEAF
V: TRBV30; CDR3: AWSLLEELF
V: TRBV7-2; CDR3: ASSSRWGGSGGEQY
V: TRBV11-3; CDR3: ASSLGTGTGFYNEQF
V: TRBV5-6; CDR3: ASSPGTGADPPYNSPLH
V: TRBV19; CDR3: ASSNTEDTGELF
V: TRBV5-1; CDR3: ASSLDRGGEKLF
V: TRBV7-2; CDR3: ASSLRLAGQAKNIQY
V: TRBV5-4; CDR3: ASTSDGGAATDTQY
V: TRBV9; CDR3: ASSVGTGYNQPQH
V: TRBV7-8; CDR3: ASSLGAGDGYT
V: TRBV27; CDR3: ASQTMGRGSSEQF
V: TRBV5-1; CDR3: ASSSTGSANEKLF
V: TRBV11-3; CDR3: ASREIAGGPSGELF
V: TRBV15; CDR3: ATSRDKIQPQH
V: TRBV7-3; CDR3: ASSFRGLAEGEQY
V: TRBV6-5; CDR3: ASIGEPGSPLH
V: TRBV15; CDR3: ATSRVSGQPQH
V: TRBV5-6; CDR3: ASSTSGGAYNEQF
V: TRBV21-1; CDR3: ASSKSRIQLNQPQH
V: TRBV5-4; CDR3: ASSFGRGNSPLH
V: TRBV5-5; CDR3: ASSSSGGVVSEQF
V: TRBV2; CDR3: ASSEKMSGGAETQY
V: TRBV5-4; CDR3: ASSLDSSGNTIY
V: TRBV7-9; CDR3: ASSLVAGGYNEQF
V: TRBV28; CDR3: ASRLSGADTQY
V: TRBV2; CDR3: ASGTGREKLF
V: TRBV30; CDR3: AWSRQGFAEAF
V: TRBV11-3; CDR3: ASSPPGTGSYEQY
V: TRBV10-2; CDR3: ASSESPDSSYEQY
V: TRBV6-1; CDR3: ASRTDRAANEKLF
V: TRBV7-9; CDR3: ASRTGQGAGNTEAF
V: TRBV7-9; CDR3: ASSRQEGDTQY